This entry lists 23 T cell receptor beta chains sequenced from one sample in a study of cytomegalovirus exposure and HLA in healthy donors. PCR involved 60 Vbeta and 13 Jbeta primers. The table came from immunoSEQ multiplex PCR; TCRdb's copy has only in-frame clones and leaves some out. Of over 140,000 clones detected, 70% to 85% appear once; the ten largest clones hold about 1.5%. Source material: PBMCs. The source is a man aged 25-40 years in good health and CMV-seropositive.

The chain carries TRBV7-9 and TRBJ2-5; perhaps TRBD2 as D (5 bases). The V end was cut by 1 base, the J end by 5 bases, with 14 bases between. Germline V lookup: CDR1 SEHNR, CDR2 FQNEAQ (reference sequence). CDR3 length: 15 residues. CDR3: CASSLGLASPETQYF. CDR3 bases: TGTGCCAGCAGCTTAGGCCTAGCATCCCCCGAGACCCAGTACTTC.

The rearrangement links TRBV9 to TRBJ2-5; TRBD2 matches at 8 bases. V dropped 6 bases and J dropped 2; count of bases not matched to a gene: 15. The CDR3 loop spans 17 amino acids. The germline gives CDR1 SGDLS, CDR2 YYNGEE. CDR3 residues: CASNSYKGGTSQETQYF. The DNA for the CDR3 is TGTGCCAGCAATTCTTATAAGGGGGGGACTAGTCAAGAGACCCAGTACTTC.

This clone has a single count. This CDR3 reads CASSLGGFQETQYF. DNA of the CDR3: TGTGCCAGCAGCTTGGGCGGTTTCCAAGAGACCCAGTACTTC. The J gene is TRBJ2-5, the V gene TRBV5-4; D remains ambiguous. Trimming pared 0 bases from V and 1 base from J, leaving 7 bases between. CDR3 length equals 14 residues. Germline V gene lookup returns CDR1 SGHNT and CDR2 YYREEE (reference sequence).

The sample holds a few counts of this clone. V and J are TRBV6-5 and TRBJ1-6, with D perhaps matching TRBD1 (6 bases). Germline lookup yields CDR1 MNHEY and CDR2 SVGAGI. CDR3 length: 14 amino acids. V dropped 6 bases and J dropped 8 bases, with 14 bases sitting between them. The CDR3 sequence is CASRRGGGDSPLHF. CDR3 DNA sequence: TGTGCCAGCAGAAGGGGGGGAGGGGATTCACCCCTCCACTTT.

The genes are TRBV11-2 and TRBJ2-2; 9 bases are a match to TRBD1. The CDR3 sequence is 15 residues long. CDR1 and CDR2 from the germline V gene are SGHAT and FQNNGV. The V and J ends lost 4 bases and 4 bases, in that order; junction bases with no gene match: 4. CDR3 coding DNA: TGTGCCAGCAGCTCGGACAGGGGAGGCACCGGGGAGCTGTTTTTT. It specifies CASSSDRGGTGELFF.

This clone showed up just a few times. The chain links TRBV19 to TRBJ2-1, with 7 bases lining up with TRBD1. The junction had 10 bases not matched to a gene; V was cut back by 8 bases and J by 9 bases. The CDR3 is made up of 13 amino acids. The germline gives CDR1 LNHDA, CDR2 SQIVND (reference sequence). The CDR3 DNA sequence: TGTGCCAGTGGACAGGACAGGCCGAGTGAGCAGTTCTTC. It encodes CASGQDRPSEQFF.

The V call is TRBV28, the J call TRBJ1-4; no clear D. The CDR3 extends over 12 amino acids. Germline CDR1 and CDR2: MDHEN and SYDVKM. With 6 bases removed from V and 7 bases from J, the gap between germline ends came to 9 bases. This CDR3 reads CASRLMGEKLFF. The CDR3 DNA reads TGTGCCAGCAGACTAATGGGTGAAAAACTGTTTTTT.

Points on this clone: This CDR3 is also generated by other DNA sequences in the sample. The J gene is TRBJ2-3, the V gene TRBV19, with 9 nucleotides matching TRBD1. CDR1 LNHDA and CDR2 SQIVND come from the germline V gene (reference sequence). J gave up 1 base and V 5 bases, and 7 bases lay outside the gene matches. The CDR3 sequence is 16 residues long. CDR3 in amino acids: CASSVRTGVGTDTQYF. CDR3 coding DNA: TGTGCCAGTAGTGTTAGGACAGGGGTGGGCACAGATACGCAGTATTTT.

This clone was observed a single time. The V and J genes are TRBV28 and TRBJ1-5, with D possibly being TRBD1 (6 bases). V was clipped by 5 bases and J by 1 base, with 12 bases between them. The CDR3 runs to 15 residues. Germline CDR1 MDHEN, CDR2 SYDVKM. CDR3 DNA: TGTGCCAGCAGTCCTACAGGGTTAAGCAATCAGCCCCAGCATTTT. It is translated as CASSPTGLSNQPQHF.

The V gene is TRBV11-2, the J gene TRBJ2-3; 12 bases are a match to TRBD1. The V gene's germline CDR1 is SGHAT and CDR2 FQNNGV. Germline trimming cut 2 bases from V and 4 bases from J; bases unmatched to any gene: 7. This CDR3 spans 17 amino acids. The CDR3: CASSLRVGTGGADTQYF. DNA for the CDR3: TGTGCCAGCAGCTTAAGGGTTGGGACAGGGGGCGCAGATACGCAGTATTTT. Looking up the rest from reference TRBV11-2 and TRBJ2-3 gives the full variable domain: EAGVAQSPRYKIIEKRQSVAFWCNPISGHATLYWYQQILGQGPKLLIQFQNNGVVDDSQLPKDRFSAERLKGVDSTLKIQPAKLEDSAVYLCASSLRVGTGGADTQYFGPGTRLTVL.

For the CDR3, the DNA is TGTGCCAGTAGTATTAAAGATACGCAGTATTTT. It specifies CASSIKDTQYF. V and J are TRBV19 and TRBJ2-3, with D unresolved. This CDR3 region has 11 residues. V was pared by 3 bases and J by 5 bases, with 3 bases between. Germline CDR1 is LNHDA and CDR2 is SQIVND (reference sequence).

The V and J genes are TRBV7-9 and TRBJ1-1; D gene unclear. V lost 5 bases and J lost 3, with 10 bases in between. The CDR3 loop spans 13 amino acids. Germline lookup yields CDR1 SEHNR and CDR2 FQNEAQ (reference sequence). The CDR3: CASSLDSDTEAFF. CDR3 bases: TGTGCCAGCAGCCTAGACTCCGACACTGAAGCTTTCTTT.

The chain has TRBV19 and TRBJ2-1; possibly TRBD2 for D (5 bases). V was cut by 4 bases and J by 8 bases, with 18 bases left in between. CDR1 LNHDA and CDR2 SQIVND come from the germline V gene (reference sequence). The CDR3 loop spans 15 amino acids. DNA of the CDR3: TGTGCCAGTAGTAACCGGGCTACGGTGCGGGATGAGCAGTTCTTC. Translated, it gives CASSNRATVRDEQFF.

The rearrangement joins TRBV27 to TRBJ2-3; the D gene is possibly TRBD1 (6 bases). The CDR3 runs to 14 residues. The germline V gene has CDR1 MNHEY and CDR2 SMNVEV (reference sequence). The V gene lost 4 bases and the J gene lost 5 bases, with 13 bases spanning the gap. CDR3 amino acids: CASSSRGLGDTQYF. DNA for the CDR3: TGTGCCAGCAGTTCCAGGGGTCTTGGAGATACGCAGTATTTT.

Comments on this clone: Compared with germline, one end of the junction differs, possibly owing to a read error. CDR3 nucleotides: TGTGCCAGCAGCTTGACAGGGTATAACTATGGCCACACCTTC. It yields the protein CASSLTGYNYGHTF. This chain uses TRBV28 with TRBJ1-2, with 7 bases that match TRBD1. From germline, CDR1 is MDHEN and CDR2 SYDVKM. The CDR3 runs 14 residues.

This chain links TRBV7-2 with TRBJ1-1; D gene unclear. The CDR3 runs 15 residues. The germline V gene has CDR1 SGHTA and CDR2 FQGNSA. V was pared by 2 bases and J by 11 bases, with 21 bases between. CDR3 in amino acids: CASSLRGLNLGTAFF. The CDR3 DNA is TGTGCCAGCAGCTTAAGAGGGTTAAACTTAGGTACGGCTTTCTTT.

This clone was seen more than once but under ten times. The V call is TRBV2, the J call TRBJ1-1; no clear D gene. With 4 bases removed from V and 2 bases from J, the gap between germline ends came to 14 bases. Germline V lookup: CDR1 SNHLY, CDR2 FYNNEI. This CDR3 is built from 15 residues. The CDR3 sequence: CASSGIPGRNTEAFF. CDR3 nucleotide sequence: TGTGCCAGCAGTGGTATTCCCGGGAGAAACACTGAAGCTTTCTTT.

The V and J genes are TRBV11-2 and TRBJ2-7, with TRBD2 matching over 9 bases. Germline V CDR1 and CDR2: SGHAT, FQNNGV. This CDR3 has 17 amino acids. The V segment lost 1 base and the J segment 4 bases; nucleotides outside the gene matches: 11. Written as DNA, the CDR3 is TGTGCCAGCAGCTTAGTGGCGGGAGGGCCGTGGGCGTACGAGCAGTACTTC. Its protein product is CASSLVAGGPWAYEQYF.

This clone was picked up a small number of times. The genes are TRBV19 and TRBJ2-1, with a weak D call TRBD1 (5 bases). The CDR3 runs to 12 residues. Germline-derived CDR1 and CDR2 are LNHDA and SQIVND (reference sequence). Trimming took off 8 bases at V and 9 bases at J, with 14 bases between the two ends. Written as DNA, the CDR3 is TGTGCCAGTGGGCCAGGGTGGGGTGAGCAGTTCTTC. Its translation: CASGPGWGEQFF. Full variable domain (outside the CDR3, taken from reference TRBV19 and TRBJ2-1): DGGITQSPKYLFRKEGQNVTLSCEQNLNHDAMYWYRQDPGQGLRLIYYSQIVNDFQKGDIAEGYSVSREKKESFPLTVTSAQKNPTAFYLCASGPGWGEQFFGPGTRLTVL.

The V and J genes are TRBV6-1 and TRBJ2-3; 12 bases are a match to TRBD2. The length of the CDR3 is 15 residues. In germline, CDR1 is MNHNS, CDR2 SASEGT. J gave up 6 bases and V 4 bases, and 5 bases lay outside the gene matches. The CDR3 DNA reads as TGTGCCAGCAGTGCCCTAGCGGGAGGGCCTGATACGCAGTATTTT. Translation gives CASSALAGGPDTQYF.

V and J are TRBV6-6 and TRBJ1-5; D is uncertain. The V gene lost 6 bases and the J gene lost 5 bases, with 17 bases spanning the gap. This CDR3 has 15 amino acids. Germline V gene data show CDR1 as MNHNY and CDR2 as SVGAGI (reference sequence). Written as DNA, the CDR3 is TGTGCCAGCAGCCACGGTCCGGGGAGGGATCAGCCCCAGCATTTT. It encodes CASSHGPGRDQPQHF.

This chain joins TRBV28 and TRBJ1-2; D uncertain. V lost 2 bases and J lost 4, with 11 bases in between. Germline CDR1 MDHEN, CDR2 SYDVKM. The CDR3 spans 14 residues. The CDR3 DNA reads as TGTGCCAGCAGTTTAGGGCAGGTGACCTATGGCTACACCTTC. Translated, it gives CASSLGQVTYGYTF.

V is TRBV30 and J is TRBJ1-3; 7 nucleotides align to TRBD1. The V segment lost 3 bases and the J segment 3 bases; nucleotides outside the gene matches: 2. The CDR3 covers 13 residues. Germline V lookup: CDR1 GTSNPN, CDR2 SVGIG (reference sequence). The CDR3 sequence is CAWSTGDGNTIYF. CDR3 DNA sequence: TGTGCCTGGAGCACAGGGGATGGAAACACCATATATTTT. Complete variable domain (other parts from reference TRBV30 and TRBJ1-3): SQTIHQWPATLVQPVGSPLSLECTVEGTSNPNLYWYRQAAGRGLQLLFYSVGIGQISSEVPQNLSASRPQDRQFILSSKKLLLSDSGFYLCAWSTGDGNTIYFGEGSWLTVV.